The subject of this entry is one T cell receptor beta chain. The antigen remains undetermined. Method: immunoSEQ multiplex PCR; TCRdb's copy keeps in-frame clones and lacks some. The repertoire holds over 7,500 clones, with approximately 80% as singletons. This CDR3 is 14 amino acids long. Per germline, CDR1 SNHLY and CDR2 FYNNEI. V dropped 6 bases and J dropped 5; count of bases not matched to a gene: 7. The record originates from a study of tumor-infiltrating lymphocytes in localized non-small cell lung cancer. About the study: From each patient, both tumor and uninvolved lung, non-adjacent to tumor, were sampled. Whole-study results and caveats: Technical variation could not be separated from intratumor heterogeneity here. TCRbeta sequencing showed higher T cell infiltration in tumors than uninvolved lung.

The specimen sequenced was uninvolved lung tissue not adjacent to the tumor. The rearrangement joins TRBV2 to TRBJ2-7; 10 bases line up with TRBD1. The TCR sequence derives from a human donor with non-small cell lung cancer. The CDR3 loop is CASRPGQGWNEQYF. Here the CDR3 DNA reads TGTGCCAGCAGGCCGGGACAGGGGTGGAACGAGCAGTACTTC. Filled out from reference TRBV2 and TRBJ2-7, the complete variable domain reads EPEVTQTPSHQVTQMGQEVILRCVPISNHLYFYWYRQILGQKVEFLVSFYNNEISEKSEIFDDQFSVERPDGSNFTLKIRSTKLEDSAMYFCASRPGQGWNEQYFGPGTRLTVT.